Shown below are 11 T cell receptor beta chains from a single sample sequenced in a study of tumor-infiltrating lymphocytes in primary liver carcinoma. With a constant-region primer, TCR beta cDNA was made from approximately 500 ng of total RNA. Investigators got TCR beta libraries out of three nested multiplex PCR rounds, done with slightly modified ARM-PCR. Investigators reported that the first two PCR rounds, at around 10 cycles each, used TRBV1-TRBV30 forward primers with a C-beta reverse primer. TCRdb re-called the multiplex PCR reads through MiXCR, storing one row per CDR3 protein. The sample holds approximately 330,000 distinct CDR3 sequences, 65% seen once. For blood RNA, unsorted whole blood served as the source, and germline DNA was extracted too. Sequencing input: peripheral blood. The receptors derive from a man in his forties with primary liver carcinoma and hepatitis B virus infection.

This clonotype was detected once. V usage is TRBV29-1 and J usage is TRBJ2-3; 7 bases fit TRBD2. The CDR3 totals 12 residues. CDR1 and CDR2 from the germline V gene are SQVTM and ANQGSEA. CDR3 nucleotide sequence: TGCAGTGGCGACGGGGGGTCAGATACGCAGTATTTT. Amino acids: CSGDGGSDTQYF.

As concerns this clonotype: At one boundary the junction diverges from the germline segment, which might be a read error. The chain is built from TRBV6-2 or TRBV6-3 and TRBJ2-3, with 13 bases aligning to TRBD2. CDR3 length equals 19 residues. Germline V gene data show CDR1 as MNHEY and CDR2 as SVGEGT. CDR3 region: CASSPVPGLAGKDTDTKYF. In nucleotides, the CDR3 is TGTGCCAGCAGCCCCGTCCCGGGACTAGCGGGAAAAGACACAGATACGAAGTATTTT.

Details on this clonotype: Germline and junction disagree at one end, which may indicate a read error. V usage is TRBV11-2 and J usage is TRBJ2-5; D possibly corresponds to TRBD1 (5 bases). Per germline, CDR1 SGHAT and CDR2 FQNNGV. The CDR3 extends over 15 amino acids. The CDR3 is CASTLGATHWDTQYF. In nucleotides, the CDR3 is TGTGCCAGCACCTTAGGGGCTACTCATTGGGATACCCAGTACTTC.

Concerning this clonotype: This could be a read error, since a much larger clone is one nucleotide away. V is TRBV4-1 and J is TRBJ1-1, with D possibly matching TRBD1 (6 bases). This CDR3 is 16 amino acids long. The germline V gene encodes CDR1 MGHRA and CDR2 YSYEKL. Trimming stripped 7 bases from V and 1 base from J, with 19 bases between. This CDR3 reads CASNLLAGTPNTEAFF. CDR3 in DNA: TGCGCCAGCAACCTGCTCGCCGGGACACCGAACACTGAAGCTTTCTTT.

V and J are TRBV14 and TRBJ2-3; D gene uncertain. The CDR3 covers 13 residues. Germline V gene data show CDR1 as SGHDN and CDR2 as FVKESK. V was shortened by 1 base and J by 8 bases, with 10 bases between the two germline ends. This CDR3 is CASSQVLTGTQYF. The CDR3 DNA sequence: TGTGCCAGCAGCCAAGTGTTGACGGGTACGCAGTATTTT.

As to this clonotype: This may come from a read error, since a much larger clone is one base off. The V call is TRBV10-3, the J call TRBJ2-5; the D gene is possibly TRBD1 (6 bases). The CDR3 has 13 residues. Per the germline V gene, CDR1 is ENHRY and CDR2 is SYGVKD. CDR3 sequence reads: CVISETGEETQYF. The DNA of the CDR3 is TGTGTCATCAGTGAGACAGGTGAAGAGACCCAGTACTTC.

The rearrangement joins TRBV6-6 to TRBJ2-5; D remains unclear. Per germline, CDR1 MNHNY and CDR2 SVGAGI (reference sequence). V was trimmed by 6 bases and J by 10 bases, leaving 12 bases between them. The CDR3 is made up of 11 amino acids. The CDR3 nucleotides read TGTGCCAGCAGCCAGACTCAGAACCAGTACTTC. Its translation is CASSQTQNQYF.

For this clonotype: A read error may produce the germline difference seen at one junction end. V is TRBV10-2 and J is TRBJ2-7, with 8 bases that match TRBD2. Germline V gives CDR1 WSHSY, CDR2 SAAADI. The CDR3 consists of 18 residues. The DNA of the CDR3 is TGCACCAGCAGTGACCGGTACACCACTGGGACTAGGGACTACGAGCAGTACTTC. Its protein is CTSSDRYTTGTRDYEQYF.

On this clonotype: Since a much larger clone is just one base distant, this may be a read error. The CDR3: CASRPLGYEQYF. In DNA form, the CDR3 reads TGTGCCAGCAGGCCACTAGGGTACGAGCAGTACTTC. The genes are TRBV6-6 and TRBJ2-7; D possibly corresponds to TRBD2 (5 bases). Trimming took off 6 bases at V and 4 bases at J, with 10 bases between the two ends. CDR3 size: 12 residues. Per the germline V gene, CDR1 is MNHNY and CDR2 is SVGAGI (reference sequence).

V and J are TRBV5-4 and TRBJ1-2; no definite D call. This CDR3 has 15 residues. Germline assignment: CDR1 SGHNT and CDR2 YYREEE (reference sequence). V lost 6 bases, J lost 4 bases, and 19 bases lay in between. The CDR3 reads CASILPRLGSYGYTF. CDR3 in DNA: TGTGCCAGCATCCTTCCAAGACTAGGTTCCTATGGCTACACCTTC. Complete variable domain (other parts from reference TRBV5-4 and TRBJ1-2): ETGVTQSPTHLIKTRGQQVTLRCSSQSGHNTVSWYQQALGQGPQFIFQYYREEENGRGNFPPRFSGLQFPNYSSELNVNALELDDSALYLCASILPRLGSYGYTFGSGTRLTVV.

This clonotype appeared many times. V is TRBV11-1 and J is TRBJ2-3; no clear D gene. The V end lost 3 bases, the J end lost 6 bases, and 13 bases lay between the germline ends. The CDR3 sequence is 14 residues long. Germline V gene data show CDR1 as SGHAT and CDR2 as FQDESV (reference sequence). CDR3 nucleotide sequence: TGTGCCAGCAGCTTCATGGGGATTGGTGATACGCAGTATTTT. Translation gives CASSFMGIGDTQYF.